This entry features one T cell receptor (beta chain) sequence. Its binding antigen is unknown. No base quality information exists; no much larger clone differs at one position. CDR1 and CDR2 are read off the germline V gene as SGHRS and YFSETQ. From the cysteine up to the phenylalanine, the CDR3 has a length of 16 residues. The entry retains the CDR3 DNA only, 48 bases that are in frame from base 1. Trimming costs V 3 bases and J 0 bases, and their ends lie 13 bases apart. The method behind the library was the immunoSEQ multiplex PCR assay. TCRdb carries this immuneACCESS record with in-frame sequences only. Its versions omit some clonotypes, under half of them owing to an unresolved V gene in the studies checked, with the rest unexplained. The sample table contains about 59,000 clones; only one count was recorded for around 93% of them. Of the sample, approximately 4% falls within the top ten clones.

This sample stems from a study of technical replicates of blood from a few donors (dated by TCRdb to 2016 to 2017). Sequencing input: PBMCs. This receptor was taken from a human donor in good health. Some clones in this sample may be carry-over from other donors' samples. The sequence is built from TRBV5-1 and TRBJ1-3; possibly the D gene is TRBD1, per 6 matching bases. The CDR3 region has the sequence CASSSGHYNSGNTIYF. The DNA is as follows: TGCGCCAGCAGCTCGGGACACTATAACTCTGGAAACACCATATATTTT.